The T cell receptor beta chain described here comes from a study of T cells in Graves' hyperthyroidism and ophthalmopathy (dated by TCRdb to between 2018 and 2021). About the study as a whole: Peripheral blood samples were taken at initial diagnosis, before any treatment was given. To identify distinguishing TCR V-J signatures, a discovery cohort of 100 patients was used, comprising 43 with Graves' ophthalmopathy and some 60 with stable Graves' hyperthyroidism. Whether ophthalmopathy could be predicted prospectively was tested in an independent validation cohort made up of some 20 hyperthyroidism patients plus 17 patients who later progressed to ophthalmopathy. The 100 discovery patients were randomly split 7:3 into training and test sets. Thyroid tissue and blood T-cell repertoires from about 6 Graves' hyperthyroidism patients were also compared in the study. Once sampling was done, hyperthyroidism patients were given methimazole at a starting dose of 30 mg daily, whereas ophthalmopathy patients were given high-dose intravenous methylprednisolone. According to the paper, TCR Vbeta CDR3 sequencing was carried out on over 130 peripheral blood samples, which came from about 45 ophthalmopathy, fewer than 80 hyperthyroidism and 17 progressor patients.

Results the study describes overall, beyond this receptor: Sample size was not statistically predetermined, and blinding of investigators to group allocation was not performed. Most expanded thyroid clonotypes (frequency above 0.001) were also detected in blood, suggesting blood repertoires may reflect thyroid immune responses. A 13 V-J signature model separated ophthalmopathy from stable hyperthyroidism, with around 88% sensitivity and roughly 81% specificity in cross-validation and 80%/75% in testing. In validation, the model predicted progression to ophthalmopathy a median of approximately 6.3 months before onset, with roughly 70% sensitivity and nearly 75% specificity.

A patient counted as having stable Graves' hyperthyroidism if no progression to ophthalmopathy occurred over 18 months of follow-up. Hyperthyroidism patients were newly diagnosed, with disease duration under 2 months, and aged 18 to 65 years. Patients with uncontrolled infections, other autoimmune diseases, pregnancy or lactation were excluded. Diagnoses relied on clinical symptoms, serum thyroxine and TRAb, thyroid ultrasound and orbital computed tomography. PBMCs were isolated from more than 9 ml of fresh peripheral blood by Ficoll-Paque density gradient centrifugation. Total RNA was extracted using Trizol reagent, and RNA quality was assessed on an Agilent 2100 Bioanalyzer. CDR1 and CDR2 (SGHRS, YFSETQ) derive from the germline V gene. From the cysteine up to the phenylalanine, the CDR3 has a length of 15 residues. Only the CDR3 DNA stays, 45 bases, in frame from base 1. The germline V and J ends show losses of 0 bases and 3 bases respectively, and no gene match explains 3 bases of the junction.

This clonotype was seen a handful of times. Its cognate antigen has yet to be identified. No per-base quality is available; no much larger clone lies one base away. The TCR beta CDR3 regions were amplified from the RNA transcripts. A first-round RT-PCR of the TCR CDR3 used the HTBI primer set with the Qiagen OneStep RT-PCR kit. A second multiplex PCR round built the libraries, followed by size selection and purification. The libraries were sequenced on an Illumina HiSeq2000 using paired-end 100 bp reads. Concerning the study's data processing: SOAPnuke was used to process the raw data, removing reads that contained adapters or uncalled bases, had a mean Phred below 15, or lacked an exact match to the constant primer or identifier. COPE v1.2.5 was used to merge high-quality paired reads, and clonotypes were defined as unique nucleotide sequences. Clonotypes were aligned to IMGT TRBV, TRBD and TRBJ reference segments using MiTCR v1.1. The analysis was restricted to V-J combinations with a frequency above 0.0001, which together covered 99% to 99.2% of the repertoires. The TCS score was defined as the ratio of F50 (clonal expansion) to E x V (chaos), calculated using BLOSUM62-based TCRdist between CDR3 peptides within each V-J. Welch's t-statistics and random forest reduced just over 500 V-J features to around 14, which were used in a naive Bayes classifier (R e1071). The public reads were run again by TCRdb, first through fastp at Q25 and then through MiXCR, and only productive beta chains were kept. Rows with a matching CDR3 protein are joined into one entry that keeps the most common DNA and genes. The V and J calls were not made by the authors but by TCRdb's processing. A total of hundreds of thousands of distinct CDR3 sequences appear in this sample, less than 20% of them only once. The ten largest clones take up 13% to 15% of the sample.

The sequenced material came from blood. This clonotype originated in a young woman with Graves' hyperthyroidism. Recombination joined TRBV5-1 with TRBJ2-5; a stretch of 9 junction bases matches TRBD1. The CDR3 region has the sequence CASSLVGTGKETQYF. The nucleotide sequence reads as follows: TGCGCCAGCAGCTTGGTAGGGACAGGGAAAGAGACCCAGTACTTC.